Here is one T cell receptor beta chain with its context. Losses at the gene ends were 0 bases for V and 3 bases for J; bases not matched to a gene: 1. The CDR3 covers 15 residues. Germline-derived CDR1 and CDR2 are MNHNS and SASEGT. Method: immunoSEQ multiplex PCR; TCRdb's copy keeps in-frame clones and lacks some. The sample lists around 270,000 clones, roughly 84% occurring once. This entry is derived from a study of blood T cell repertoires in COVID-19. The overall study: Samples of COVID-19 (acute and convalescent) were obtained from the United States, Italy and Spain.

The chain couples TRBV6-1 to TRBJ2-7, with 11 positions matching TRBD1. The sample comprised peripheral blood. This TCR was recovered from a woman between 40 and 50 years old who had recovered from COVID-19. CDR3 loop: CASSEAGTGGYEQYF. The CDR3 region has the DNA TGTGCCAGCAGTGAAGCAGGGACAGGGGGCTACGAGCAGTACTTC.